This T cell receptor beta chain was obtained from a study of blood T cell repertoires in COVID-19 (dated by TCRdb to the early 2020s). About the study as a whole: Collaborator samples came from the United States, Italy and Spain and covered acute and convalescent phases of COVID-19. Samples came from the ongoing ImmuneRACE study (first 160 participants) plus 1,254 subjects from 6 global collaborators. Deeply sampled blood TCRbeta repertoires from subjects exposed to, actively infected with, or recovered from COVID-19 were included in the dataset. The sample metadata nearly always contained a de-identified subject ID, COVID-19 status, age in years and sex. HLA class I and class II types, where available, came from metadata supplied by the sample provider rather than from assay-based typing. A freely available public database, intended as a resource for researchers studying the immune response to SARS-CoV-2, is where the repertoires were released. The material from the prospective study consisted of cDNA or gDNA derived from T cells, B-cell-depleted T cells, or PBMCs.

TCRbeta CDR3 regions were amplified from genomic DNA by means of the immunoSEQ Assay, a bias-controlled multiplex PCR. In the authors' own workflow: Nucleated cell counts per sample were estimated from amplification of reference gene primers within the assay. To quantify the absolute abundance of each unique TCRbeta CDR3 rearrangement, sequence reads were collapsed and filtered. For each sample, productive Simpson clonality was calculated by taking the square root of Simpson's diversity index across productive rearrangements. The immuneACCESS repertoire file appears here via TCRdb, limited to in-frame rearrangements. These files lack a portion of the clones; in checked studies, under half of the deficit traces to unresolved V genes, and the cause of the others is not known. V, J and clone size are taken as reported in that table, and D and trimming were inferred from the DNA itself. The sample contains roughly 200,000 clones, about 91% of them found a single time. The ten largest clonotypes hold about 3.9% of the sample.

Whole blood was collected in K2EDTA tubes by collaborating institutions according to the institutions' own protocols. For TCRbeta analysis, collaborators shipped samples as frozen whole blood, isolated PBMCs, or DNA extracted from either of those sample types. In the case of this clone: Which antigen it targets is not known. No much larger clone exists at a distance of one base, and base qualities are not known.

Paper-wide results and their limitations: Clinical and demographic metadata were provided uncurated, with the amount varying by source and participant.

Sequences KGHSH (CDR1) and LQKENI (CDR2) are obtained from the germline V gene. Including the terminal cysteine and phenylalanine, the CDR3 comprises 17 residues. CDR3 DNA only is kept here, 51 bases in frame from base 1. At the junction V is shortened by 4 bases and J by 3 bases, with 19 bases in between. This TCR came from a woman aged 25 to 45 with acute or convalescent COVID-19. Material for sequencing was peripheral blood. The chain links TRBV18 with TRBJ2-1; the D segment could be TRBD2, given 6 matching bases. The nucleotide sequence is given as TGTGCCAGCTCACAAAACCCTAGTGGGAGGTTCTACAATGAGCAGTTCTTC. The encoded protein is CASSQNPSGRFYNEQFF.